This TCR beta chain is from a study of read filtering for tumor transcriptome and immune sequencing. At the level of the study: Revised staging placed fewer than ten patients in R-ISS I, about 16 in II, roughly 7 in III. RNA-seq yielded only about 75 to 1,400 TCR reads, IR-seq about 4.05 to 11 million.

Study conclusions and caveats: Single-read clonotypes: roughly 86% of IR-seq clonotypes (around 3.4% of reads), almost 75% of RNA-seq clonotypes (nearly 45% of reads). IR-seq captured clonotypes deeper and more reliably than RNA-seq.

This clonotype was counted at least ten times. Its antigen is as yet unknown. The length of the CDR3 is 12 residues. The germline V gene has CDR1 SGHVS and CDR2 FNYEAQ. V was pared by 0 bases and J by 5 bases, with 5 bases between. This library used roughly 370 ng RNA and molecular barcoded adaptors spanning alpha/delta and beta/gamma chains. TCRdb re-analysed the reads in MiXCR, keeping a single row per CDR3 protein. The table has some 120,000 distinct CDR3 sequences, 10% to 15% seen once. This chain joins TRBV7-6 and TRBJ2-7, with D hard to call. This TCR was sampled from a donor at least 40 years old with multiple myeloma. The sample comprised a population of CD138-negative cells sorted from bone marrow. The CDR3 DNA sequence: TGTGCCAGCAGCTTAGCGAACAACGAGCAGTACTTC. Its translation: CASSLANNEQYF. Full variable domain (outside the CDR3, taken from reference TRBV7-6 and TRBJ2-7): GAGVSQSPRYKVTKRGQDVALRCDPISGHVSLYWYRQALGQGPEFLTYFNYEAQQDKSGLPNDRFSAERPEGSISTLTIQRTEQRDSAMYRCASSLANNEQYFGPGTRLTVT.